The present T cell receptor (beta chain) was sequenced within a study of shared clonotypes between healthy human individuals (TCRdb year 2020). In the study overall: The cohort included three men and a couple of women between 18 and 49 years of age. Per donor, three plates each were used for CD4 naive and CD4 memory, two for CD8 naive, and one for CD8 memory. Blood TCR repertoires of several healthy adults were deeply sequenced to estimate repertoire size and the extent of clonotype sharing between individuals. Different laboratories and diverse techniques were used to prepare libraries and sequence TCR repertoires, to increase sequencing depth and limit assay-specific biases. Leukapheresis yielded between about 0.94 and 9.5 billion PBMCs per donor.

CDR1 and CDR2 are drawn from the germline V gene: MNHNS, SASEGT. At the junction V is shortened by 0 bases and J by 5 bases; bases outside the gene matches: 3. From its cysteine to its phenylalanine, the CDR3 spans 14 amino acids. Only the CDR3 DNA stays, 42 bases, in frame from base 1. The donors were healthy, HIV-negative adults with no recently reported acute infections or vaccinations. Every donor was a Caucasian adult living in Nashville, Tennessee, USA. CD4+ T cells were enriched by magnetic negative selection; naive cells were then positively selected on CD45RA, and the negative fraction formed the memory subset. Blood was obtained by leukapheresis, after which PBMCs were separated by Ficoll-Histopaque density gradient centrifugation and cryopreserved in liquid nitrogen vapor phase. Purity and quantity of every magnetically sorted T cell population were checked by analytical flow cytometry. Each sorted fraction had its genomic DNA isolated and then quantified by UV absorbance on a Nanodrop 2000c.

Of note for this clone: The clone's antigen remains unknown. No much larger clonotype is one base removed from it; base qualities were not supplied. The same CDR3 also results from other DNA sequences found in this sample.

TCR CDR3 regions were amplified from genomic DNA by multiplex PCR using the deep immunoSEQ assay. Genomic DNA extracted from each cell subset was distributed evenly over all wells of several immunoSEQ 96-well plates, and each plate served as one replicate. For sorted subsets, each replicate PCR was loaded with 200 ng genomic DNA, equivalent to some 27,000 T cell genomes. The purified libraries were quantified using a Qubit 3.0 fluorometer, sized with a Bioanalyzer 2100, and then quantified again using the KAPA Library Quantification kit. Every immunoSEQ 96-well plate was sequenced on a separate single-read 150-cycle Illumina NextSeq 550 flow cell. For the original study's pipeline: Because only junctional sequences without quality scores were contained in the immunoSEQ output, filtering matching that applied to full-length reads could not be performed. Sequences were annotated with PyIR, a Python wrapper for IgBLAST v1.9, using IMGT germline references to assign V/J genes and CDR3. Reads were removed for weak V/J assignments (E-value above 1e-6), missing CDR3, stop codons, out-of-frame junctions, or ambiguous translated residues. A V3J clonotype was defined by an identical inferred V gene, J gene, and CDR3 amino acid sequence. Percentage overlap between repertoires was computed as shared unique clonotypes divided by the size of the smaller repertoire. Three approaches were used to assess repertoire richness: RTK rarefaction, the Chao1 estimator, and Recon v2.1 estimates of unobserved clonotypes. Generation probabilities for all TCRbeta clonotypes obtained by the gDNA method from a few donors were computed using OLGA. In its TCRdb copy, this immuneACCESS table keeps in-frame sequences only and misses some clones. Where compared with another copy, unresolved V genes explain less than half of these, and the others have no known cause. Clone size and V and J calls were adopted from that table, with D and trimming inferred from the DNA. A total of approximately 980,000 clones appear in this sample, roughly 72% of them only once. The leading ten clones occupy about 1.5% of the sample.

Broader findings and caveats from the paper: Naive subsets generally had larger estimated clonotype richness than memory subsets did. Rarefaction of sorted-subset datasets indicated incomplete sequencing despite the large sequencing depth. Around 5% of naive CD4, approximately 3.7% of naive CD8, 2.3% of memory CD4, and approximately 0.39% of memory CD8 clonotypes were shared across several donors. The small number of donors limited the genetic and exposure-history diversity represented. Pairwise subsampling indicated that sequencing depth was expected to affect the degree of clonotype sharing among donors. Higher generation probabilities were observed for clonotypes shared by all four sorted-subset donors than for non-shared clonotypes. Only blood was sampled, and tissue TCR repertoires likely differ from those in blood.

The clonotype was recovered from a young man in good health. The V and J genes are TRBV6-1 and TRBJ1-2; 7 junctional bases match TRBD1. Sequenced: memory CD4+ T cells sorted from blood. The cell subset or site label for this specimen denotes: CD45RA-negative fraction. The nucleotides are TGTGCCAGCAGTGAAGCCCCAGGGGGTTATGGCTACACCTTC. Its protein reads: CASSEAPGGYGYTF.